These T cell receptor beta chains were read from a single sample in a study of beta chain features in type 1 diabetes. The assay was immunoSEQ multiplex PCR, and TCRdb's table has in-frame clones only and misses some. In the table there are a few hundred thousand clones, around a fifth of which are singletons. Sequenced material: naive CD4+ T cells from blood. The receptor source for this set is a woman younger than 35 in good health. Each CDR3 is given with its conserved first and last residue. The D gene is left open where the match is weak. Expanded clones get a size class; other rows say once, few or many, or leave the size out.

v_call,d_call,j_call,clone_size,cdr3_nt,cdr3_aa
TRBV11-1,NA,TRBJ2-3,few,TGTGCCAGCAGCCCCCCAGGTTCCACAGATACGCAGTATTTT,CASSPPGSTDTQYF
TRBV30,NA,TRBJ1-2,NA,TGTGCCTGGAGTGGGAGGGTCGGAGGCTACACCTTC,CAWSGRVGGYTF
TRBV2,NA,TRBJ2-1,NA,TGTGCCAGCAGGCGAGGGCTGAGCTCCTACAATGAGCAGTTCTTC,CASRRGLSSYNEQFF
TRBV30,TRBD1,TRBJ2-4,many,TGTGCCTGGGCCGGGACAGGGGGAAACATTCAGTACTTC,CAWAGTGGNIQYF
TRBV29-1,NA,TRBJ2-2,few,TGCAGCGCACAGAGCACCGGGGAGCTGTTTTTT,CSAQSTGELFF
TRBV29-1,TRBD2,TRBJ2-1,NA,TGCAGCGTTGAAGGGGCTAGCGGGAACAATGAGCAGTTCTTC,CSVEGASGNNEQFF
TRBV27,TRBD1,TRBJ1-1,NA,TGTGCCAGCTGGGGACAGATGAACACTGAAGCTTTCTTT,CASWGQMNTEAFF
TRBV4-1,NA,TRBJ1-5,NA,TGCGCCAGCAGCCTTTATGGAGAGAGCAATCAGCCCCAGCATTTT,CASSLYGESNQPQHF
TRBV30,NA,TRBJ1-6,NA,TGTGCCTGGAGTGTGGGGCAGAGCTCCTATAATTCACCCCTCCACTTT,CAWSVGQSSYNSPLHF
TRBV7-2,NA,TRBJ1-1,NA,TGTGCCAGCAGCTTAGTTGGGCCGAACACTGAAGCTTTCTTT,CASSLVGPNTEAFF
TRBV20-1,NA,TRBJ2-2,few,TGCAGTGCTAGATACAGCCGGGAGCTGTTTTTT,CSARYSRELFF
TRBV30,TRBD2,TRBJ2-3,few,TGTGCCTGGAGTTATGGACTAGCGGGGAACGAGGATACGCAGTATTTT,CAWSYGLAGNEDTQYF
TRBV30,NA,TRBJ1-2,few,TGTGCCCGGTTGCCATTACCGGGCGGGTTCTATGGCTACACCTTC,CARLPLPGGFYGYTF
TRBV7-9,NA,TRBJ1-2,NA,TGTGCCAGCATCACAGGAGAATATGGCTACACCTTC,CASITGEYGYTF
TRBV7-2,NA,TRBJ1-5,NA,TGTGCCAGCAGCCTTCCCGGTGGGCCCCAGCATTTT,CASSLPGGPQHF
TRBV14,NA,TRBJ1-2,NA,TGTGCCAGCAGCCAAGAAGGATCAGGGACCTTC,CASSQEGSGTF
TRBV6-5,NA,TRBJ2-1,NA,TGTGCCAGCAGTCGCTATATAAGTGAGCAGTTCTTC,CASSRYISEQFF
TRBV21-1,NA,TRBJ2-5,few,TGTGCCAGCAGCTCCCTGCGGCAGGGAACCGTCCAAGAGACCCAGTACTTC,CASSSLRQGTVQETQYF
TRBV7-2,NA,TRBJ1-1,NA,TGTGCCAGCAGCGGCGGGACTTCGAACACTGAAGCTTTCTTT,CASSGGTSNTEAFF
TRBV9,TRBD2,TRBJ2-1,NA,TGTGCCAGCAGCATTGGGACTAGCGGGAGGGCGAACCATGAGCAGTTCTTC,CASSIGTSGRANHEQFF
TRBV25-1,NA,TRBJ2-1,NA,TGTGCCAGCAGTGAATCCCCCTCCAATGAGCAGTTCTTC,CASSESPSNEQFF
TRBV7-2,NA,TRBJ1-1,few,TGTGCCAGCAGCTTAGTAGGGGGATCTACTGAAGCTTTCTTT,CASSLVGGSTEAFF
TRBV5-1,TRBD1,TRBJ2-6,NA,TGCGCCAGCAGCTTGGGGCCGGACAGGGCTTCTGGGGCCAACGTCCTGACTTTC,CASSLGPDRASGANVLTF
TRBV18,NA,TRBJ2-7,NA,TGTGCCAGCTCACCCCCGAATAACAGGGACGAGCAGTACTTC,CASSPPNNRDEQYF
TRBV4-1,TRBD1,TRBJ1-2,NA,TGCGCCAGCAGCCAGACAGGGGCGGGCTACACCTTC,CASSQTGAGYTF
TRBV5-1,NA,TRBJ1-5,NA,TGCGCCAGCAGCTTGGAAGGGGGGGATCAGCCCCAGCATTTT,CASSLEGGDQPQHF
TRBV2,NA,TRBJ1-6,NA,TGTGCCAGTTCCCTATATGCGGGCCATAATTCACCCCTCCACTTT,CASSLYAGHNSPLHF
TRBV11-3,NA,TRBJ2-7,NA,TGTGCCAGCAGCATCCGGGACTCCTACGAGCAGTACTTC,CASSIRDSYEQYF
TRBV7-9,NA,TRBJ2-5,few,TGTGCCAGCAGCTTAATCAACGGTGAGACCCAGTACTTC,CASSLINGETQYF
TRBV4-2,TRBD2,TRBJ2-1,NA,TGTGCCAGCAGCCAAGAGGGACTAGCGGGAGCCAATGAGCAGTTCTTC,CASSQEGLAGANEQFF
TRBV7-8,TRBD1,TRBJ1-5,few,TGTGCCAGCAGCCCGGACAGGGGGAACAATCAGCCCCAGCATTTT,CASSPDRGNNQPQHF
TRBV5-1,TRBD1,TRBJ1-2,few,TGCGCCAGCGACTCAGGGGGCAACTATGGCTACACCTTC,CASDSGGNYGYTF
TRBV9,NA,TRBJ2-6,NA,TGTGCCAGCAGCGCGCGGGGGGACAGCGGGGCCAACGTCCTGACTTTC,CASSARGDSGANVLTF
TRBV18,TRBD1,TRBJ2-4,NA,TGTGCCAGCTCACCGACCGGGACAGGGGAGTCCCCGCAGTACTTC,CASSPTGTGESPQYF
TRBV5-6,NA,TRBJ2-6,few,TGTGCCAGCGGAGACTTAGGGGACTCTGGGGCCAACGTCCTGACTTTC,CASGDLGDSGANVLTF
TRBV18,NA,TRBJ1-2,NA,TGTGCCAGCTCACTCCTGTTGGAGAGGGGGGGCCGTGGTGTTGGCTACACCTTC,CASSLLLERGGRGVGYTF
TRBV5-1,NA,TRBJ2-7,few,TGCGCCAGCAGCTCAGTCGGACTCTACGAGCAGTACTTC,CASSSVGLYEQYF
TRBV13,NA,TRBJ2-7,NA,TGTGCCAGCAGTTCAGTCTCCTACGAGCAGTACTTC,CASSSVSYEQYF
TRBV10-3,NA,TRBJ2-5,NA,TGTGCCATCAGTGCCTCTGGAGGGAAAGAGACCCAGTACTTC,CAISASGGKETQYF
TRBV27,NA,TRBJ2-7,NA,TGTGCCAGCAGCCCCTCCGGGACTTTCTACGAGCAGTACTTC,CASSPSGTFYEQYF